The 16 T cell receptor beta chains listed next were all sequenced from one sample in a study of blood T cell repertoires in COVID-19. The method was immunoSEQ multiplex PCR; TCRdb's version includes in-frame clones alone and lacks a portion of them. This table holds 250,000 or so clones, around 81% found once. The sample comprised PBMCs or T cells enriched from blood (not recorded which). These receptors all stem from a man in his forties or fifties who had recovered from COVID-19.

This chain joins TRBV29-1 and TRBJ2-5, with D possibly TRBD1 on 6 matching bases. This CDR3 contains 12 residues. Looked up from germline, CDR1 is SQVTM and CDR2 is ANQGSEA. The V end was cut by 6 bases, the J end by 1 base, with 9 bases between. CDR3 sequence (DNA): TGCAGCGTCGACAGGTTCCAAGAGACCCAGTACTTC. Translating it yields CSVDRFQETQYF.

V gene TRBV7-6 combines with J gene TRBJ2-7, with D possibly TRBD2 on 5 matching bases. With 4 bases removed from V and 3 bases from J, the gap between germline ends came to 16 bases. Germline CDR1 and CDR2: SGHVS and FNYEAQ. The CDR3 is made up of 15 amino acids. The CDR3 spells CASSSDESGIYEQYF. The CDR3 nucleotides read TGTGCCAGCAGCTCGGACGAGAGCGGAATCTACGAGCAGTACTTC.

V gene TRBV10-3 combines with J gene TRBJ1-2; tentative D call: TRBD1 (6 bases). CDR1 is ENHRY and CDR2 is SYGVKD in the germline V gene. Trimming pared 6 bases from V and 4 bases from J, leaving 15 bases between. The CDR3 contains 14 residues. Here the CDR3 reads CAIRPDSWGYGYTF. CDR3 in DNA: TGTGCCATCAGGCCGGACAGTTGGGGCTATGGCTACACCTTC.

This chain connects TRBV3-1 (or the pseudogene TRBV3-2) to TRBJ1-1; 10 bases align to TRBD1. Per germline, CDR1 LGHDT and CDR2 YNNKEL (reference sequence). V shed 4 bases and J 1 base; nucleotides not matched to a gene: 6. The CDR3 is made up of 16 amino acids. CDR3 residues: CASSLRGQGRNTEAFF. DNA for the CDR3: TGTGCCAGCAGCCTCAGGGGACAGGGGCGGAACACTGAAGCTTTCTTT.

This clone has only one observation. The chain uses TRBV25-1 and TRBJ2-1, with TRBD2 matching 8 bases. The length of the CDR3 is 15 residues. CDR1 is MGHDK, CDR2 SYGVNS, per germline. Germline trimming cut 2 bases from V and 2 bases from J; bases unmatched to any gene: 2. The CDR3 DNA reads TGTGCCAGCAGTGAACCGGGACTAGCCTACAATGAGCAGTTCTTC. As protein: CASSEPGLAYNEQFF.

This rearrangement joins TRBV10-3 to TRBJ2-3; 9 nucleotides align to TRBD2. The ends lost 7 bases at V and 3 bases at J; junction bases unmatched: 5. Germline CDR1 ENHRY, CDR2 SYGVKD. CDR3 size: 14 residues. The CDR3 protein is CAINWGLATDTQYF. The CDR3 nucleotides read TGTGCCATCAATTGGGGACTAGCAACAGATACGCAGTATTTT.

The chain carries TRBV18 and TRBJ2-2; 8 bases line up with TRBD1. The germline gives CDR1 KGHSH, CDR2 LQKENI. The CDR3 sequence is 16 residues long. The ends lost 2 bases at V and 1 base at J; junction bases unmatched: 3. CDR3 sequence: CASSPSGQGNTGELFF. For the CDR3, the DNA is TGTGCCAGCTCACCAAGCGGACAGGGGAACACCGGGGAGCTGTTTTTT.

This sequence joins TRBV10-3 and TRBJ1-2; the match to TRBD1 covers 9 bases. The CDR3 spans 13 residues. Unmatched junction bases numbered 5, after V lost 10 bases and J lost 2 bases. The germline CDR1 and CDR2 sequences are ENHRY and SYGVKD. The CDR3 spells CANTGGPNYGYTF. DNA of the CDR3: TGTGCCAATACAGGGGGCCCAAACTATGGCTACACCTTC.

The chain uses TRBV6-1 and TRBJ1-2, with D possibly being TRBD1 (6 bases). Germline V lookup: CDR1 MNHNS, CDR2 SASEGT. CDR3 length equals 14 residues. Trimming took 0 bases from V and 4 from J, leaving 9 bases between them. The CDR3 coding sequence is TGTGCCAGCAGTGAAGCCCACAGGGTCTATGGCTACACCTTC. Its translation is CASSEAHRVYGYTF.

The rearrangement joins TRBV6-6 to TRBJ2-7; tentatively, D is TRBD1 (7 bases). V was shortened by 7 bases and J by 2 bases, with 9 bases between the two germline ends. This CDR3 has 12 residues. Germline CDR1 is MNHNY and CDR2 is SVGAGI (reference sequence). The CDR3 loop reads CASTGGPYEQYF. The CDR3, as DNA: TGTGCCAGCACAGGGGGGCCCTACGAGCAGTACTTC.

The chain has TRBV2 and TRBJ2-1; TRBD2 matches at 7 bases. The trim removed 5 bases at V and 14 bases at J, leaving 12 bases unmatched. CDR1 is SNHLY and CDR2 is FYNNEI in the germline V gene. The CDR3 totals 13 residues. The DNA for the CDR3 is TGTGCCAGCAGTCGCCTCAAGCGGGATGGGGAGTTCTTC. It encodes CASSRLKRDGEFF.

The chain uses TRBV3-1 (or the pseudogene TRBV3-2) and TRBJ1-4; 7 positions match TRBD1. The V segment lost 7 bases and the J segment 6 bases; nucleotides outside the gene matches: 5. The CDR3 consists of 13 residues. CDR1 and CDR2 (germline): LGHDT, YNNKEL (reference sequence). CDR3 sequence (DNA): TGTGCCAGCATGGACAGGACGGATGAAAAACTGTTTTTT. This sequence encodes CASMDRTDEKLFF.

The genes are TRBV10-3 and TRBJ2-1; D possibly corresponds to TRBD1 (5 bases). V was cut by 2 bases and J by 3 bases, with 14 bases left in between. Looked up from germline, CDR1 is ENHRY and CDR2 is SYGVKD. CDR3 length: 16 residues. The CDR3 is CAISESRDNNYNEQFF. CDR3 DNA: TGTGCCATCAGTGAGAGCAGGGATAATAACTACAATGAGCAGTTCTTC.

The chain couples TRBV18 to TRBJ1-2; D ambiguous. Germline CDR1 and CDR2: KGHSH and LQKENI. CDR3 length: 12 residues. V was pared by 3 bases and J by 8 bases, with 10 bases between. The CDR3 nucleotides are TGTGCCAGCTCACCTGACACGAAAGGCTACACCTTC. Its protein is CASSPDTKGYTF.

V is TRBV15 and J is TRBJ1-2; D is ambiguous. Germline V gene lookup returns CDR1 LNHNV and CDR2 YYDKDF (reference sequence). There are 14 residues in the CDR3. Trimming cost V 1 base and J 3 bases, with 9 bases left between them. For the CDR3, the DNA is TGTGCCACCAGCAGAGTCTCTGAGCACTATGGCTACACCTTC. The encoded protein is CATSRVSEHYGYTF.

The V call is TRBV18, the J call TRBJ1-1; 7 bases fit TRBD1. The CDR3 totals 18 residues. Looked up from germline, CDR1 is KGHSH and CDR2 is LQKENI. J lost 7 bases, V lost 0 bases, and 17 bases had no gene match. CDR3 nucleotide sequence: TGTGCCAGCTCACCACCGAACACCCAGGCAGGGTGGGACAGTGAAGCTTTCTTT. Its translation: CASSPPNTQAGWDSEAFF.